This T cell receptor (beta chain) was identified during a study of radiotherapy plus CTLA-4 blockade in lung cancer (dated by TCRdb to 2017 to 2018). At the level of the whole study: Objective responses occurred in about 20% of enrolled patients, and around 29% achieved disease control. Overall study outcomes, separate from this receptor: The strongest predictors of response, as reported, were early dynamic changes in blood T cell clones along with a rise in serum interferon-beta after radiation. After treatment with radiotherapy and ipilimumab, TCR clones that came from tumors expanded in the peripheral blood.

The study evaluated CTLA-4 blockade (ipilimumab) given together with focal radiation therapy in patients who had chemo-refractory metastatic non-small-cell lung cancer. The germline V gene supplies CDR1 MDHEN and CDR2 SYDVKM. Measured from the cysteine to the phenylalanine, the CDR3 is 15 residues long. The retained sequence is limited to the CDR3, 45 bases, with the frame set at the first base. Trimming removed 3 bases from V and 7 bases from J; the gene matches leave 8 bases unexplained. Library preparation used the immunoSEQ multiplex PCR assay. In its TCRdb copy, this immuneACCESS table keeps in-frame sequences only and misses some clones. Where compared with another copy, unresolved V genes explain less than half of these, and the others have no known cause. In all, the sample holds some 98,000 clones, and around 83% of those were seen once. The top ten constitute 3% to 4% of the sample. Points on this clone: Its antigen remains undetermined. It has no much larger one-base neighbor in the sample; base qualities were not kept.

The clonotype was recovered from a human donor with non-small cell lung cancer who had a partial response to radiotherapy plus ipilimumab. The rearrangement joined TRBV28 to TRBJ1-4, and 7 bases in between align with TRBD1. The sample here was peripheral blood, taken from a patient treated with radiotherapy plus ipilimumab. The nucleotide sequence is given as TGTGCCAGCAGTTTTAGACAGGGAGGCGCTGAAAAACTGTTTTTT. The resulting protein is CASSFRQGGAEKLFF.